What follows are 15 T cell receptor beta chains derived from one specimen sequenced in a study of T cells expressing NK-cell markers. After re-calling the 5' RACE reads, TCRdb lists one entry per CDR3 protein, DNA absent. This table lists 550,000 to 600,000 distinct CDR3 sequences. The sequencing sample was made of blood T cells: a sorted CD56 or NKG2C T cell subset, CD4+ or CD8+ T cells, or bulk PBMC T cells (not recorded which). The source is a man aged 18 to 30 in good health.

The chain uses TRBV10-1 and TRBJ1-1; TCRdb's D call of TRBD1 is untestable without DNA. CDR3 length: 13 residues. The V gene's germline CDR1 is WNHNN and CDR2 SYGVQD (reference sequence). The CDR3 region is CASGSGEPTEAFF.

This rearrangement joins TRBV11-2 to TRBJ2-2; TCRdb's D call, TRBD2, is unchecked because there is no DNA. Germline assignment: CDR1 SGHAT and CDR2 FQNNGV. The CDR3 extends over 14 amino acids. CDR3 in amino acids: CASNPAGWGGELFF.

The V and J genes are TRBV20-1 and TRBJ2-1; the TCRdb D gene call, TRBD1, has no DNA to confirm it. The germline CDR1 and CDR2 sequences are DFQATT and SNEGSKA (reference sequence). This CDR3 contains 15 residues. CDR3 region: CSARVRGLVKNEQFF.

This chain links TRBV5-6 with TRBJ1-3; with no DNA, the TCRdb D assignment of TRBD1 cannot be verified. The CDR3 loop spans 18 amino acids. CDR1 and CDR2 (germline): SGHDT, YYEEEE. The CDR3 here is CASSFWGILGIPGNTIYF.

The chain joins TRBV29-1 to TRBJ2-2; the D gene TCRdb calls, TRBD2, cannot be checked with no DNA. This CDR3 contains 16 residues. Per germline, CDR1 SQVTM and CDR2 ANQGSEA. CDR3 sequence reads: CSVSGAGRLNTGELFF.

This chain joins TRBV4-1 and TRBJ1-5. Per the germline V gene, CDR1 is MGHRA and CDR2 is YSYEKL. There are 13 residues in the CDR3. The CDR3 loop is CASSQVLNQPQHF.

The chain recombines TRBV12-3 or TRBV12-4 with TRBJ2-5; without DNA, the TCRdb call of TRBD1 cannot be checked. The CDR3 spans 17 residues. The CDR3 reads CASTLKRRDRLRETQYF.

The chain uses TRBV7-9 and TRBJ1-5. The CDR3 contains 14 residues. The V gene's germline CDR1 is SEHNR and CDR2 FQNEAQ (reference sequence). The CDR3 reads CATVSDGGNQPQHF.

This chain joins TRBV10-3 and TRBJ1-3. This CDR3 has 13 residues. The V gene's germline CDR1 is ENHRY and CDR2 SYGVKD. CDR3: CAISRESGNTIYF.

The chain joins TRBV5-1 to TRBJ1-5; the D call from TCRdb, TRBD1, cannot be confirmed without DNA. The CDR3 has 15 amino acids. Germline CDR1 SGHRS, CDR2 YFSETQ. This CDR3 is CASSSGGQDNQPQHF.

The genes are TRBV15 and TRBJ2-3; TCRdb's assignment of TRBD1 cannot be checked, as there is no DNA. Germline CDR1 reads LNHNV; CDR2 reads YYDKDF (reference sequence). The CDR3 covers 15 residues. The CDR3 sequence: CATALGAGDTDTQYF.

The chain recombines TRBV20-1 with TRBJ2-7; TCRdb proposes TRBD2, but this gene call is untestable without DNA. Germline V lookup: CDR1 DFQATT, CDR2 SNEGSKA (reference sequence). The length of the CDR3 is 14 residues. The CDR3 loop reads CSARDSGSRYEQYF.

The CDR3 protein is CSLLEVHEQYF. The chain links TRBV20-1 to TRBJ2-7. Germline lookup yields CDR1 DFQATT and CDR2 SNEGSKA (reference sequence). This CDR3 region has 11 residues.

The chain has TRBV6-5 and TRBJ2-3; as DNA is missing, the TRBD2 call by TCRdb cannot be tested. CDR3 length: 17 residues. The germline V gene has CDR1 MNHEY and CDR2 SVGAGI. The CDR3 spells CASARGEGQTSTDTQYF.

The CDR3 reads CASVGEDLSGNTIYF. This sequence joins TRBV24-1 and TRBJ1-3. Per the germline V gene, CDR1 is KGHDR and CDR2 is SFDVKD. CDR3 length: 15 residues.